This T cell receptor (beta chain) came from a study of shared clonotypes between healthy human individuals. Naive-designated CD8 cells lacked CD45RO, were positively enriched for CCR7, and omitted terminally differentiated effector memory CD45RA+ cells. In the original workflow: ImmunoSEQ yielded junction-only sequences lacking quality scores, so filtering differed. Here immunoSEQ multiplex PCR was the method, and the copy in TCRdb shows in-frame clones only, minus some. The DNA gave D and trimming, while V, J and clone size come from that table. Of 650,000 to 800,000 clones listed, about 91% are singletons. General study points: Generation probability values for non-shared clonotypes were lower than those for clonotypes shared by all four donors. Specimens sampled were limited to blood, with tissue repertoires likely differing.

CDR3 size: 15 residues. The ends were cut back, 1 base at V and 0 bases at J, with 9 bases in the middle. CDR1 MGHRA and CDR2 YSYEKL come from the germline V gene. Comment on this clone: What it binds is not known.

This sequence originates from a man aged 30 to 39 in good health. The sample was naive CD8+ T cells sorted from blood. The rearrangement uses TRBV4-1 and TRBJ2-5; D is unclear. CDR3 sequence (DNA): TGCGCCAGCAGCCAAGTGTCACCCTACCAAGAGACCCAGTACTTC. Translated, it gives CASSQVSPYQETQYF.